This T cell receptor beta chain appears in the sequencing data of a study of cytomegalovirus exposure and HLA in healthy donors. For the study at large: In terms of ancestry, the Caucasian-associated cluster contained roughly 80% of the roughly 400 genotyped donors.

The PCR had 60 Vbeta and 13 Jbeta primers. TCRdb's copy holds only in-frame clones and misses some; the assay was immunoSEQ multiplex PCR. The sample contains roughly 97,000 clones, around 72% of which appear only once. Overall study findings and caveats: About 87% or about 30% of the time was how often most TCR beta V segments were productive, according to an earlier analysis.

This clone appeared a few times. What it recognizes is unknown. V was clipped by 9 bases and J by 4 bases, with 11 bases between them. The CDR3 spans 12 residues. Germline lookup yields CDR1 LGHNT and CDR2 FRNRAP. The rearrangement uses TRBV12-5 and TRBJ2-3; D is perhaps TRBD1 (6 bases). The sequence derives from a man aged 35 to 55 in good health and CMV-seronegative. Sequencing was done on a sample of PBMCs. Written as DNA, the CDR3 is TGTGCTAGCGAGGGGGATGCAGATACGCAGTATTTT. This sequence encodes CASEGDADTQYF.